These T cell receptor beta chains were read from a single sample in a study of CD8 T cells in ankylosing spondylitis. Each CDR3 protein is one row after TCRdb ran MiXCR on the 5' RACE reads. The table includes roughly 150,000 distinct CDR3 sequences, 30% to 40% detected once. Sequencing was carried out using synovial fluid, either unsorted or a sorted T cell fraction (not recorded which). Every receptor here comes from a male donor with ankylosing spondylitis. The CDR3 runs from the conserved cysteine through the conserved F or W. The D gene is left open where the match is weak. Clone size is stated in some rows and not others, as once, few, many or a class when expanded.

>TRBV6-1|-|TRBJ2-3|15|TRBD2
TGTGCCAGCAGTCTAGCGGGGCCCTACACAGATACGCAGTATTTT
CASSLAGPYTDTQYF
>TRBV20-1|-|TRBJ1-5|14|TRBD1
TGCAGTGTCAGGGGGCAATATAGCAATCAGCCCCAGCATTTT
CSVRGQYSNQPQHF
>TRBV7-2|-|TRBJ2-3|14|TRBD2
TGTGCCAGCAGTTTGTTAGCGGGGACAGATACGCAGTATTTT
CASSLLAGTDTQYF
>TRBV15|-|TRBJ2-2|13|-
TGTGCCACCAGCCGGGCCCCGCCCGGGGAGCTGTTTTTT
CATSRAPPGELFF
>TRBV28|-|TRBJ1-2|13|-
TGTGCCAGCAGAACGACAGCTAACTATGGCTACACCTTC
CASRTTANYGYTF
>TRBV7-2|-|TRBJ1-2|15|-
TGTGCCAGCAGCTTAGCAGGCAGTCAGGGGTATGGCTACACCTTC
CASSLAGSQGYGYTF
>TRBV7-2|-|TRBJ2-1|13|-
TGTGCCAGCAGCTTAGAGGTCCGGAATGAGCAGTTCTTC
CASSLEVRNEQFF
>TRBV6-2/TRBV6-3|few|TRBJ2-2|13|-
TGTGCCAGCAGTTTCCTCCGGGACGGCCAGCTGTTTTTT
CASSFLRDGQLFF
>TRBV9|-|TRBJ2-5|15|TRBD1
TGTGCCAGCAGCGTAGGAGGGACAGGACAAGAGACCCAGTACTTC
CASSVGGTGQETQYF
>TRBV18|few|TRBJ2-1|14|TRBD1
TGTGCCAGCTCCTTCGACAGGGATCGCAATGAGCAGTTCTTC
CASSFDRDRNEQFF
>TRBV7-9|-|TRBJ1-1|17|TRBD1
TGTGCCAGCAGCTCTTCTCGGGACAGGGCTATGAACACTGAAGCTTTCTTT
CASSSSRDRAMNTEAFF
>TRBV5-1|-|TRBJ2-1|12|-
TGCGCCAGCAAAGTCAGGGCGGATGAGCAGTTCTTC
CASKVRADEQFF
>TRBV4-2|many|TRBJ1-4|15|-
TGTGCCAGCAGCCAACCCGGGACAACGGACGAAAAACTGTTTTTT
CASSQPGTTDEKLFF
>TRBV7-9|few|TRBJ2-2|17|-
TGTGCCAGCAGTCCTCTGAGGGGAGGCCTGTCGCCCGGGGAGCTGTTTTTT
CASSPLRGGLSPGELFF
>TRBV7-2|-|TRBJ2-1|13|-
TGTGCCAGCAGCTTCGGGGTTGACAATGAGCAGTTCTTC
CASSFGVDNEQFF
>TRBV6-1|-|TRBJ1-4|16|-
TGTGCCAGCAGTGGACGACAAAGAGGGCGGTGGGAAAAACTGTTTTTT
CASSGRQRGRWEKLFF
>TRBV11-1|few|TRBJ2-1|13|-
TGTGCCAGCAGCGTCCGGGACTCCTTAGAGCAGTTCTTC
CASSVRDSLEQFF
>TRBV12-3/TRBV12-4|-|TRBJ1-5|15|-
TGTGCCAGCAGTCCAGACATGGGTGGCAATCAGCCCCAGCATTTT
CASSPDMGGNQPQHF
>TRBV12-3/TRBV12-4|-|TRBJ1-5|13|-
TGTGCCACTACCCCCGGGGGGGGTCAGCCCCAGCATTTT
CATTPGGGQPQHF